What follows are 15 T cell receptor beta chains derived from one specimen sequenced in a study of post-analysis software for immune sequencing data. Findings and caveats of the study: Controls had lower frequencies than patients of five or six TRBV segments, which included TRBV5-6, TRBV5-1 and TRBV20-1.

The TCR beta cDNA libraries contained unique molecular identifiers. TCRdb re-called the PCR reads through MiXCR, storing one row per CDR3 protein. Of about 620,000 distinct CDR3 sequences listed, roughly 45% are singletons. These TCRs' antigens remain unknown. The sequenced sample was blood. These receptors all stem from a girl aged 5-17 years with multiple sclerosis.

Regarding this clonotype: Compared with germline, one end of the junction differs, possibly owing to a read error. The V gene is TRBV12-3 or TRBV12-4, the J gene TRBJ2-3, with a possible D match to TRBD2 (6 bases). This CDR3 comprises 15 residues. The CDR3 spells CASSPSGRTTDAQYF. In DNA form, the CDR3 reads TGTGCCAGCAGCCCGAGCGGGCGGACCACAGATGCGCAGTATTTT.

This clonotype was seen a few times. DNA of the CDR3: TGTGCCAGCAGCCCCTCGAGGAGGGGGGTTGACAATGAGCAGTTCTTC. It yields the protein CASSPSRRGVDNEQFF. The V call is TRBV12-3 or TRBV12-4, the J call TRBJ2-1; D might be TRBD1 or TRBD2, each matching 6 bases. The germline V and J ends were trimmed by 6 bases and 5 bases, with 20 bases remaining between them. This CDR3 region has 16 residues.

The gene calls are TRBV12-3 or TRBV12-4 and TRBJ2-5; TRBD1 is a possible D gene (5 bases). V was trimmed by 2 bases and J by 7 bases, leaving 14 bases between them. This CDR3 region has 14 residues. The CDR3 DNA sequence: TGTGCCAGCAGTTTAACGCAGGGAAAGCGGACCCAGTACTTC. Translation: CASSLTQGKRTQYF.

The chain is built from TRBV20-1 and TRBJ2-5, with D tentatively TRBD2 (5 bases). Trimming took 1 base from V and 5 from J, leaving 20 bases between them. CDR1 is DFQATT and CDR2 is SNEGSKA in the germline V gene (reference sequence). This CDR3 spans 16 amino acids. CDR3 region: CSARVGLDQRGETQYF. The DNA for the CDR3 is TGCAGTGCTAGAGTCGGCCTTGATCAAAGAGGGGAGACCCAGTACTTC.

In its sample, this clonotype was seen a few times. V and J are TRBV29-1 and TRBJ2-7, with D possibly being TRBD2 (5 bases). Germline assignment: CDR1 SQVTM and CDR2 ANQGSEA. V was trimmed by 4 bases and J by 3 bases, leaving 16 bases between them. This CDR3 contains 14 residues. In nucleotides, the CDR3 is TGCAGCGTTGCGGAGGTAAAGATGGTCTACGAGCAGTACTTC. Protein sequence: CSVAEVKMVYEQYF.

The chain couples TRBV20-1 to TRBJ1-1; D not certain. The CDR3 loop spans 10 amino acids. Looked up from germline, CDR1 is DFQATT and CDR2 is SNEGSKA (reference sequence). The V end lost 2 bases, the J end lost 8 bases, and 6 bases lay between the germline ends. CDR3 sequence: CSARLIEAFF. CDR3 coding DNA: TGCAGTGCTAGATTAATAGAAGCTTTCTTT.

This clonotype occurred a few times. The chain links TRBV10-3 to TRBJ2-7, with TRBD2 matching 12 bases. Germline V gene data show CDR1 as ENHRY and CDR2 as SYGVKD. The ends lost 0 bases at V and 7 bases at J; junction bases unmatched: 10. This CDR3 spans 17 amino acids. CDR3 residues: CAISESWLAGGPSEQYF. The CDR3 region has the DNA TGTGCCATCAGTGAGTCGTGGCTAGCGGGAGGGCCGAGTGAGCAGTACTTC.

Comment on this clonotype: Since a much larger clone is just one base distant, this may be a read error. CDR3 coding DNA: TGCAGTGCTAGAGCCAAGGAGTGGACCCAGTACTTC. As protein: CSARAKEWTQYF. The rearrangement joins TRBV20-1 to TRBJ2-5, with D unresolved. Trimming removed 1 base from V and 7 bases from J, with 10 bases in between. Per the germline V gene, CDR1 is DFQATT and CDR2 is SNEGSKA (reference sequence). The CDR3 covers 12 residues.

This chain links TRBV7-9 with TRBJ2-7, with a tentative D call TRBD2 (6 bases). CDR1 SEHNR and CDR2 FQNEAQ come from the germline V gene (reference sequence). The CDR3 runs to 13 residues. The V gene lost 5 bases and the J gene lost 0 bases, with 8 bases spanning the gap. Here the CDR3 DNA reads TGTGCCAGCAGCGGGCGGGACTCCTACGAGCAGTACTTC. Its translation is CASSGRDSYEQYF.

CDR3 sequence: CASSLVRGRSTEAFF. The CDR3 nucleotides read TGTGCCAGCAGTTTAGTCAGGGGACGATCCACTGAAGCTTTCTTT. The V and J genes are TRBV28 and TRBJ1-1; weak D call: TRBD1 (6 bases). The CDR3 contains 15 residues. V was trimmed by 2 bases and J by 4 bases, leaving 14 bases between them. Germline-derived CDR1 and CDR2 are MDHEN and SYDVKM.

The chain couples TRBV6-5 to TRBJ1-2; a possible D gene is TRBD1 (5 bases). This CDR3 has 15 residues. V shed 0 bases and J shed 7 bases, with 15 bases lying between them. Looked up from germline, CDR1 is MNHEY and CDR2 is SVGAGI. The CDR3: CASSYSTQGGSGYTF. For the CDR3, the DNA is TGTGCCAGCAGTTACTCCACCCAGGGAGGAAGTGGCTACACCTTC.

The CDR3 region is CASSDGTGGDNEQFF. In nucleotides, the CDR3 is TGTGCCAGCAGTGACGGGACAGGAGGGGACAATGAGCAGTTCTTC. The chain couples TRBV2 to TRBJ2-1; 8 bases match TRBD1. This CDR3 comprises 15 residues. The V gene end was trimmed by 3 bases and the J gene end by 5 bases; junction bases not matched to a gene: 6. CDR1 and CDR2 (germline): SNHLY, FYNNEI.

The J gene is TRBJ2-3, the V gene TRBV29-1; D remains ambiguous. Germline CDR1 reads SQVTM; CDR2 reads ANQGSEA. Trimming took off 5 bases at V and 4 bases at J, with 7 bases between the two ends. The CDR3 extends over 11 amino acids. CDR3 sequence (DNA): TGCAGCGTTTTAGTCGCAGATACGCAGTATTTT. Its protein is CSVLVADTQYF.

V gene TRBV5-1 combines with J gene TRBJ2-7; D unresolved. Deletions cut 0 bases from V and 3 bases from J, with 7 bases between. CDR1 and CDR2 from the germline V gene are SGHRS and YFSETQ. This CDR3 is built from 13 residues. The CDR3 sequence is CASSLDGYYEQYF. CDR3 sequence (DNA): TGCGCCAGCAGCTTGGACGGCTACTACGAGCAGTACTTC.

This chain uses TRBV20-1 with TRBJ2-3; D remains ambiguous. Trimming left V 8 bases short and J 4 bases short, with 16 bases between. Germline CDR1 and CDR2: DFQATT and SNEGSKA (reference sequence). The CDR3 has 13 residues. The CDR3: CSTGPLPPDTQYF. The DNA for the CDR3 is TGCAGTACCGGACCGCTGCCTCCAGATACGCAGTATTTT.